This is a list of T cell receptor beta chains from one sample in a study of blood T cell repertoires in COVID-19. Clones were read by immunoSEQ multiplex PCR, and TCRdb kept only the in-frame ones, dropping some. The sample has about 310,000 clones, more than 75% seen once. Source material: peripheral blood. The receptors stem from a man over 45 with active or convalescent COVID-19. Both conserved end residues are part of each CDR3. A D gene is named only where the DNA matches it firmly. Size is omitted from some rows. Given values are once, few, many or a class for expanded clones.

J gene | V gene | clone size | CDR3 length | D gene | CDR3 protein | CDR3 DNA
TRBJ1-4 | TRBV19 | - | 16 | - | CASSIRARGSNEKLFF | TGTGCCAGTAGTATAAGGGCAAGGGGTTCTAATGAAAAACTGTTTTTT
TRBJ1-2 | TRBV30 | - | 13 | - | CAWNPGTPHGYTF | TGTGCCTGGAACCCTGGGACACCCCATGGCTACACCTTC
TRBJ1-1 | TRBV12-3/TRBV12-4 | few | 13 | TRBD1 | CASSSEQGAEAFF | TGTGCCAGCAGTTCAGAACAGGGGGCAGAAGCTTTCTTT
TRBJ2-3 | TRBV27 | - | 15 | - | CASSSYQGRTDTQYF | TGTGCCAGCAGTTCATATCAGGGGCGGACAGATACGCAGTATTTT
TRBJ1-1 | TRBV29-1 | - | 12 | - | CSGTRRDTEAFF | TGCAGCGGCACCCGCAGGGACACTGAAGCTTTCTTT
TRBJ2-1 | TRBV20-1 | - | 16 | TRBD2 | CSASFTGTSSYNEQFF | TGCAGTGCTAGTTTTACCGGGACTAGCTCCTACAATGAGCAGTTCTTC
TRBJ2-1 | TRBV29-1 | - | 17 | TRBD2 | CSVVGGLAGGQYNEQFF | TGCAGCGTTGTCGGGGGTCTAGCGGGAGGGCAGTACAATGAGCAGTTCTTC
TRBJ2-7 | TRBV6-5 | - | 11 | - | CASSYLYEQYF | TGTGCCAGCAGTTACCTTTACGAGCAGTACTTC
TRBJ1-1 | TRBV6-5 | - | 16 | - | CASSYTPDTRTAEAFF | TGTGCCAGCAGTTACACCCCAGACACGAGAACGGCTGAAGCTTTCTTT
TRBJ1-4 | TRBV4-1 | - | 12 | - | CASAGVREKLFF | TGCGCCAGCGCGGGGGTTCGAGAAAAACTGTTTTTT
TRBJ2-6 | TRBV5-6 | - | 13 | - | CASSQGWANVLTF | TGTGCCAGCAGTCAGGGTTGGGCCAACGTCCTGACTTTC
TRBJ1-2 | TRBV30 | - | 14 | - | CAWSAGGLNYGYTF | TGTGCCTGGAGTGCGGGGGGGCTTAACTATGGCTACACCTTC
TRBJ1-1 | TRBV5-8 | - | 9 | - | CASPVEAFF | TGTGCCAGCCCCGTGGAAGCTTTCTTT
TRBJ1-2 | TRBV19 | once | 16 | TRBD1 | CASSAPGTGPNYGYTF | TGTGCCAGTAGTGCTCCTGGGACAGGCCCGAACTATGGCTACACCTTC
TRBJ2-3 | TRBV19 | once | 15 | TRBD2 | CASSIGGRDADTQYF | TGTGCCAGTAGTATAGGTGGGAGGGATGCAGATACGCAGTATTTT